There are many counts of the clone carrying this T cell receptor beta chain. The antigen is unknown. The data were taken from a study of T cell repertoires in cytomegalovirus infection. Whole-study context: Shared public TCR beta signatures pointed to both CMV infection and a matching HLA type.

Study-wide results and caveats: Within the response measured ex vivo, HLA-C-restricted CMV-specific TCR beta clonotypes were dominant. Cumulated frequencies of public TCR beta families served to identify carriers of CMV plus the relevant HLA.

The germline V and J ends were trimmed by 6 bases and 7 bases, with 15 bases remaining between them. The CDR3 consists of 14 residues. Germline V gene sequence: CDR1 SGHTA, CDR2 FQGNSA. TCRdb re-derived calls from the reads in MiXCR, one entry per CDR3 protein. The sample yields around 74,000 distinct CDR3 sequences, roughly 3.7% seen once. The chain couples TRBV7-2 to TRBJ1-4; tentative D call: TRBD1 (6 bases). The source of this sequence is a human donor in good health (CMV status not recorded). Some clones in this sample may be carry-over from other donors' samples. The sample taken for sequencing was PBMCs. The CDR3 region has the DNA TGTGCCAGCAGTCCTCAGGGGCCCTTTGAAAAACTGTTTTTT. This gives the protein CASSPQGPFEKLFF.